One sample yielded the 24 T cell receptor beta chains listed below, sequenced in a study of cytomegalovirus exposure and HLA in healthy donors. 13 Jbeta primers and 60 Vbeta primers were used for the PCR. Data came from immunoSEQ multiplex PCR; TCRdb stores just in-frame clones and leaves some out. Of 81,000 or so clones detected, around two thirds appear once; the ten largest clones hold around 5.5%. Sequencing used PBMCs. Receptors originate from a woman aged 25-40 years in good health and CMV-seropositive.

The chain links TRBV7-8 to TRBJ1-3; possibly TRBD1 for D (6 bases). The germline gives CDR1 SGHVS, CDR2 FQNEAQ. The V end lost 5 bases, the J end lost 3 bases, and 11 bases lay between the germline ends. The CDR3 is 14 residues long. The CDR3 region is CASSPPGVGNTIYF. DNA for the CDR3: TGTGCCAGCAGCCCCCCAGGGGTTGGAAACACCATATATTTT.

This clone was seen more than once but under ten times. The CDR3 coding sequence is TGTGCCAGCAGTTTTCGGGGACAGGGTTATGACACTGAAGCTTTCTTT. The encoded protein is CASSFRGQGYDTEAFF. The rearrangement links TRBV27 to TRBJ1-1; 9 nucleotides agree with TRBD1. V trimming: 3 bases; J trimming: 3 bases; junction bases outside the gene matches: 8. The CDR3 runs 16 residues. Germline values: CDR1 MNHEY, CDR2 SMNVEV (reference sequence).

This clone was observed a handful of times. The chain couples TRBV2 to TRBJ1-3, with a tentative D call TRBD1 (6 bases). The ends were cut back, 6 bases at V and 7 bases at J, with 16 bases in the middle. Germline lookup yields CDR1 SNHLY and CDR2 FYNNEI. CDR3 length: 14 residues. The CDR3 nucleotides read TGTGCCAGCAGCGCCGGCAGGGGTGGTAACACCATATATTTT. Its translation: CASSAGRGGNTIYF.

This chain uses TRBV9 with TRBJ2-3, with 13 bases that match TRBD2. The V gene end was trimmed by 3 bases and the J gene end by 4 bases; junction bases not matched to a gene: 5. CDR3 size: 16 residues. Germline assignment: CDR1 SGDLS and CDR2 YYNGEE. The CDR3 nucleotides are TGTGCCAGCAGCGGGAGTACTAGCGGGGGGGCAGATACGCAGTATTTT. Its translation is CASSGSTSGGADTQYF. Filled out from reference TRBV9 and TRBJ2-3, the complete variable domain reads DSGVTQTPKHLITATGQRVTLRCSPRSGDLSVYWYQQSLDQGLQFLIQYYNGEERAKGNILERFSAQQFPDLHSELNLSSLELGDSALYFCASSGSTSGGADTQYFGPGTRLTVL.

The rearrangement links TRBV10-3 to TRBJ2-7; a possible D gene is TRBD1 (5 bases). This CDR3 spans 13 amino acids. The ends were cut back, 4 bases at V and 2 bases at J, with 9 bases in the middle. Per germline, CDR1 ENHRY and CDR2 SYGVKD. As DNA, the CDR3 is TGTGCCATCAGTGTGGACACAACCTACGAGCAGTACTTC. Translating gives CAISVDTTYEQYF.

The chain uses TRBV7-7 and TRBJ2-2; D not resolved. The CDR3 sequence is 15 residues long. Germline V CDR1 and CDR2: SSHAT, FNYEAQ (reference sequence). The germline V and J ends were trimmed by 5 bases and 6 bases, with 16 bases remaining between them. CDR3 protein: CASSPNFPVAGELFF. The CDR3 DNA follows: TGTGCCAGCAGCCCGAACTTTCCGGTCGCCGGGGAGCTGTTTTTT.

This rearrangement joins TRBV4-1 to TRBJ1-4; D perhaps matches TRBD1 (6 bases). This CDR3 region has 15 residues. V was pared by 0 bases and J by 10 bases, with 15 bases between. Germline V gene data show CDR1 as MGHRA and CDR2 as YSYEKL. The CDR3 DNA sequence: TGCGCCAGCAGCCAAGATGAGGACAGAAGAAGAAAACTGTTTTTT. Protein: CASSQDEDRRRKLFF.

The chain is built from TRBV7-3 and TRBJ2-5, with D possibly TRBD2 on 6 matching bases. The J call may be incorrect, as the DNA end agrees better with TRBJ2-7. Germline loops: CDR1 SGHTA, CDR2 FQGTGA. The CDR3 spans 15 residues. CDR3 protein: CASSFRDSSSYEQYF. The CDR3 DNA follows: TGTGCCAGCAGCTTCCGGGACTCCAGCTCCTACGAGCAGTACTTC.

The chain carries TRBV5-6 and TRBJ2-1, with TRBD2 matching over 13 bases. The V segment lost 4 bases and the J segment 5 bases; nucleotides outside the gene matches: 6. CDR3 length: 16 amino acids. The germline V gene has CDR1 SGHDT and CDR2 YYEEEE. The CDR3 sequence is CASSPRLAGGHNEQFF. Here the CDR3 DNA reads TGTGCCAGCAGCCCAAGACTAGCGGGGGGCCACAATGAGCAGTTCTTC.

The J gene is TRBJ1-5, the V gene TRBV11-2; 8 nucleotides line up with TRBD1. The V gene's germline CDR1 is SGHAT and CDR2 FQNNGV. The J segment lost 7 bases and the V segment lost 2 bases, leaving 7 bases of the junction unmatched. This CDR3 contains 15 residues. In DNA, the CDR3 is TGTGCCAGCAGCTTAATGACAGGGGACAGACAGCCCCAGCATTTT. Protein product: CASSLMTGDRQPQHF.

The chain couples TRBV5-1 to TRBJ1-2, with D maybe TRBD1 (5 bases). The ends were cut back, 4 bases at V and 2 bases at J, with 12 bases in the middle. The CDR3 length is 14 residues. Looked up from germline, CDR1 is SGHRS and CDR2 is YFSETQ. The CDR3: CASSLLTENYGYTF. CDR3 DNA sequence: TGCGCCAGCAGCCTCCTGACAGAAAACTATGGCTACACCTTC. Based on the CDR3 plus reference TRBV5-1 and TRBJ1-2, the full variable domain is KAGVTQTPRYLIKTRGQQVTLSCSPISGHRSVSWYQQTPGQGLQFLFEYFSETQRNKGNFPGRFSGRQFSNSRSEMNVSTLELGDSALYLCASSLLTENYGYTFGSGTRLTVV.

This clone showed up just a few times. The chain recombines TRBV5-6 with TRBJ2-5; 7 positions agree with TRBD1. The end of the DNA aligns better with TRBJ2-7, so the J call may be wrong. The CDR3 loop spans 13 amino acids. CDR1 is SGHDT and CDR2 is YYEEEE in the germline V gene. CDR3 amino acids: CASSLNRGHEQYF. CDR3 in DNA: TGTGCCAGCAGCTTAAACAGGGGTCACGAGCAGTACTTC.

This rearrangement joins TRBV27 to TRBJ1-1, with D hard to call. The CDR3 has 13 amino acids. Germline V gene data show CDR1 as MNHEY and CDR2 as SMNVEV (reference sequence). V was cut by 7 bases and J by 0 bases, with 9 bases left in between. The CDR3 bases are TGTGCCAGCAAGTCCGGTTTGAACACTGAAGCTTTCTTT. Encoded protein: CASKSGLNTEAFF.

This clone has only a few counts. The chain has TRBV4-2 and TRBJ2-5, with TRBD2 matching over 11 bases. The ends lost 2 bases at V and 2 bases at J; junction bases unmatched: 1. Looked up from germline, CDR1 is LGHNA and CDR2 is YNFKEQ. The CDR3 sequence is 15 residues long. The CDR3 reads CASSQIAGGQETQYF. The CDR3 nucleotides read TGTGCCAGCAGCCAAATAGCGGGGGGGCAAGAGACCCAGTACTTC.

The chain recombines TRBV13 with TRBJ2-7, with 9 nucleotides matching TRBD2. The CDR3 runs to 16 residues. Trimming cost V 4 bases and J 3 bases; bases outside gene matches: 10. Germline CDR1 and CDR2: PRHDT and FYEKMQ (reference sequence). The CDR3 spells CASSSTPGGGDYEQYF. The CDR3 DNA reads TGTGCCAGCAGCTCGACCCCCGGCGGGGGGGACTACGAGCAGTACTTC.

This clone was seen a handful of times. The gene calls are TRBV6-5 and TRBJ2-1; D is unresolved. The CDR3 has 11 amino acids. V lost 7 bases and J 7 bases, leaving 8 bases between the germline ends. CDR1 is MNHEY, CDR2 SVGAGI, per germline. CDR3 in amino acids: CASTRLNEQFF. CDR3 in DNA: TGTGCCAGCACCCGTTTAAATGAGCAGTTCTTC.

This clone was picked up a small number of times. The V gene is TRBV11-3, the J gene TRBJ1-1; 8 nucleotides agree with TRBD1. V was pared by 5 bases and J by 6 bases, with 11 bases of the junction left unmatched. The germline CDR1 and CDR2 sequences are SGHNT and YENEEA. The CDR3 extends over 15 amino acids. Here the CDR3 reads CASSAAGGASPEAFF. In nucleotides, the CDR3 is TGTGCCAGCAGCGCGGCAGGGGGCGCATCGCCTGAAGCTTTCTTT.

This clone was seen only a few times. This sequence joins TRBV4-1 and TRBJ2-5; 9 nucleotides line up with TRBD2. CDR1 MGHRA and CDR2 YSYEKL come from the germline V gene. The CDR3 has 16 residues. The ends lost 1 base at V and 7 bases at J; junction bases unmatched: 10. CDR3 loop: CASSQAPPSGERTQYF. Written as DNA, the CDR3 is TGCGCCAGCAGCCAAGCCCCCCCTAGCGGGGAAAGGACCCAGTACTTC.

V and J are TRBV18 and TRBJ2-2, with a weak D call TRBD2 (5 bases). Germline loops: CDR1 KGHSH, CDR2 LQKENI. The ends were cut back, 3 bases at V and 6 bases at J, with 17 bases in the middle. The CDR3 runs 16 residues. CDR3 DNA sequence: TGTGCCAGCTCACCCAAAACCGCACTAGGATCCGGGGAGCTGTTTTTT. Protein product: CASSPKTALGSGELFF.

The chain carries TRBV7-7 and TRBJ2-2, with D uncertain. V was trimmed by 1 base and J by 2 bases, leaving 11 bases between them. Germline V CDR1 and CDR2: SSHAT, FNYEAQ (reference sequence). This CDR3 spans 16 amino acids. CDR3 sequence reads: CASSLVVGVNTGELFF. The CDR3 bases are TGTGCCAGCAGCTTAGTGGTTGGAGTTAACACCGGGGAGCTGTTTTTT.

The sample holds a few counts of this clone. This sequence joins TRBV5-4 and TRBJ2-5; D might be TRBD2 (6 bases). The CDR3 contains 14 residues. The germline V gene has CDR1 SGHNT and CDR2 YYREEE (reference sequence). Trimming cost V 4 bases and J 5 bases, with 15 bases left between them. CDR3 sequence: CASSHPTSSETQYF. The DNA for the CDR3 is TGTGCCAGCAGCCACCCAACTAGCTCGGAGACCCAGTACTTC. Variable domain in full (rest from reference TRBV5-4 and TRBJ2-5): ETGVTQSPTHLIKTRGQQVTLRCSSQSGHNTVSWYQQALGQGPQFIFQYYREEENGRGNFPPRFSGLQFPNYSSELNVNALELDDSALYLCASSHPTSSETQYFGPGTRLLVL.

This chain uses TRBV28 with TRBJ1-2; 9 bases align to TRBD1. V gave up 6 bases and J gave up 5 bases; unmatched junction bases: 10. CDR3 length: 15 residues. The V gene's germline CDR1 is MDHEN and CDR2 SYDVKM. The CDR3 sequence is CASRPGTGIIYGYTF. DNA for the CDR3: TGTGCCAGCAGGCCCGGGACAGGGATAATTTATGGCTACACCTTC.

This clone was seen just once. The rearrangement joins TRBV4-1 to TRBJ1-6, with 8 bases aligning to TRBD1. CDR3 length: 15 residues. CDR1 and CDR2 from the germline V gene are MGHRA and YSYEKL. V lost 4 bases and J lost 8; bases outside the gene matches: 7. The DNA of the CDR3 is TGCGCCAGCAGCCGCGGACAGGGTACGGATTCACCCCTCCACTTT. Amino acids: CASSRGQGTDSPLHF.

This clone has only a few counts. The chain combines TRBV5-6 with TRBJ2-7, with D possibly being TRBD1 (5 bases). In germline, CDR1 is SGHDT, CDR2 YYEEEE. V gave up 4 bases and J gave up 6 bases, with 14 bases separating them. This CDR3 contains 13 residues. The DNA of the CDR3 is TGTGCCAGCAGCGCGACAGTCTGGGGCGAGCAGTACTTC. Its protein is CASSATVWGEQYF.